This TCR beta chain was obtained from a study of technical replicates of blood from several donors (dated by TCRdb to about 2017). Libraries were prepared through the immunoSEQ multiplex PCR assay. This is the immuneACCESS table as TCRdb keeps it, with only in-frame sequences that have V and J called. A part of the clones is gone; compared with another copy, unresolved V genes explain less than half, and the rest is unexplained. The sample table contains some 49,000 clones; only one count was recorded for about 94% of them. In total, the top ten clones hold about 3.6% of the sample. V and J are trimmed by 6 bases and 4 bases, and the gene matches miss 6 bases of the junction. The CDR3 measures 14 amino acids from cysteine to phenylalanine. Solely the CDR3 DNA is kept, with 42 bases framed from the first base. CDR1 LNHDA and CDR2 SQIVND were looked up in the germline V gene (reference sequence). About this clone itself: The target of this receptor is not known. No clone much larger than this one lies a single base away; base qualities are absent.

Sample: PBMCs. This receptor was identified in a human donor in good health. Some clones in this sample may be carry-over from other donors' samples. The V and J genes are TRBV19 and TRBJ2-7, with 10 bases in between that match TRBD1. The CDR3 in this case is CASSPTGGLYEQYF. The DNA sequence is as follows: TGTGCCAGTAGCCCGACAGGGGGCTTGTACGAGCAGTACTTC.